This entry lists 13 T cell receptor beta chains sequenced from one sample in a study of regulatory T cells in long-lasting Graves disease. Both iRepertoire HTBI primers and Arm-PCR of CDR3 regions were used to build the TCR beta libraries. TCRdb re-derived calls from the multiplex PCR reads in MiXCR, one entry per CDR3 protein. The repertoire has almost 350,000 distinct CDR3 sequences, less than 20% of them found once; the top ten carry just under 30%. The time point: persistent/refractory GD, antithyroid drugs over 5 years with positive TRAb. Following extraction of RNA from PBMCs, that RNA was used to make the TCR library. This specimen consisted of peripheral blood mononuclear cells (PBMCs), obtained when the disease was refractory, from a patient treated with antithyroid drugs. The receptors shown here come from a female donor with Graves disease.

The genes are TRBV7-6 and TRBJ2-2; the D gene is possibly TRBD2 (7 bases). The CDR3 covers 18 residues. The V end lost 5 bases, the J end lost 3 bases, and 22 bases lay between the germline ends. Germline-derived CDR1 and CDR2 are SGHVS and FNYEAQ. CDR3 residues: CASSLRSRGAGYTGELFF. Written as DNA, the CDR3 is TGTGCCAGCAGCCTACGTAGCCGGGGGGCCGGCTACACCGGGGAGCTGTTTTTT.

Only a few counts were recorded for this clonotype. This sequence joins TRBV4-3 and TRBJ2-5; TRBD1 might be the D (5 bases). This CDR3 has 13 residues. CDR1 is LGHNA, CDR2 YSLEER, per germline. Trimming shortened V by 3 bases and J by 13 bases, and 18 bases separated the two germline ends. CDR3: CASSHPTDPKLYF. The CDR3 region has the DNA TGCGCCAGCAGCCATCCGACAGATCCCAAGCTGTACTTC.

This clonotype has a handful of counts. The genes are TRBV4-1 and TRBJ1-4; 8 bases line up with TRBD1. The J segment lost 5 bases and the V segment lost 4 bases, leaving 6 bases of the junction unmatched. The CDR3 is 15 amino acids. Germline V gene sequence: CDR1 MGHRA, CDR2 YSYEKL. CDR3 loop: CASSPRTGMNEKLFF. In DNA, the CDR3 is TGCGCCAGCAGCCCGCGGACAGGGATGAATGAAAAACTGTTTTTT.

The CDR3 spells CASSPLTGTGGSGNTIYF. DNA for the CDR3: TGTGCCAGCAGCCCTCTAACAGGGACAGGGGGCTCTGGAAACACCATATATTTT. This chain joins TRBV3-1 and TRBJ1-3; 11 nucleotides line up with TRBD1. The CDR3 contains 18 residues. The junction had 8 bases not matched to a gene; V was cut back by 4 bases and J by 0 bases. The germline CDR1 and CDR2 sequences are LGHDT and YNNKEL (reference sequence).

This clonotype occurred many times. The chain uses TRBV2 and TRBJ2-5; the D is unclear. Between the trimmed V and J ends, which lost 6 bases and 2 bases, there was a span of 10 bases. CDR1 is SNHLY, CDR2 FYNNEI, per germline. The CDR3 has 13 amino acids. The CDR3 DNA reads TGTGCCAGCAGCCGGAACAGTCAAGAGACCCAGTACTTC. Amino acids: CASSRNSQETQYF.

The chain has TRBV29-1 and TRBJ1-2; D not certain. CDR1 is SQVTM, CDR2 ANQGSEA, per germline. The CDR3 is 14 amino acids. Trimming pared 3 bases from V and 1 base from J, leaving 12 bases between. The DNA for the CDR3 is TGCAGCGTTGAGGCGGCGACTTTTAACTATGGCTACACCTTC. It encodes CSVEAATFNYGYTF.

J is TRBJ1-4 and V is TRBV18; 8 nucleotides match TRBD1. The CDR3 runs 16 residues. Germline CDR1 reads KGHSH; CDR2 reads LQKENI. Losses at the gene ends were 2 bases for V and 7 bases for J; bases not matched to a gene: 9. The CDR3: CASSPNQGASFEKLFF. The CDR3 nucleotides read TGTGCCAGCTCACCAAACCAGGGGGCGTCTTTTGAAAAACTGTTTTTT.

The rearrangement uses TRBV7-9 and TRBJ2-7; TRBD2 is a possible D gene (7 bases). The CDR3 contains 14 residues. The germline gives CDR1 SEHNR, CDR2 FQNEAQ (reference sequence). The V and J ends lost 4 bases and 5 bases respectively, with 15 bases between them. CDR3 amino acids: CASSYGGQGNEQYF. The CDR3 DNA reads as TGTGCCAGCAGCTACGGGGGGCAGGGTAACGAGCAGTACTTC.

In its sample, this clonotype was seen a few times. V is TRBV5-1 and J is TRBJ2-3, with 10 bases that match TRBD2. Per germline, CDR1 SGHRS and CDR2 YFSETQ. This CDR3 contains 16 residues. The V gene end was trimmed by 0 bases and the J gene end by 2 bases; junction bases not matched to a gene: 3. Here the CDR3 DNA reads TGCGCCAGCAGCTTGGCTAGCGGGGGTTTCACAGATACGCAGTATTTT. It specifies CASSLASGGFTDTQYF. Variable domain in full (rest from reference TRBV5-1 and TRBJ2-3): KAGVTQTPRYLIKTRGQQVTLSCSPISGHRSVSWYQQTPGQGLQFLFEYFSETQRNKGNFPGRFSGRQFSNSRSEMNVSTLELGDSALYLCASSLASGGFTDTQYFGPGTRLTVL.

This clonotype was seen only once. The chain joins TRBV28 to TRBJ2-3; 7 positions agree with TRBD1. The germline V gene has CDR1 MDHEN and CDR2 SYDVKM. V was pared by 6 bases and J by 6 bases, with 12 bases of the junction left unmatched. The CDR3 consists of 15 residues. CDR3 loop: CASSPPDRVADTQYF. The CDR3 nucleotides read TGTGCCAGCAGCCCACCTGACAGGGTTGCGGATACGCAGTATTTT.

The CDR3 spells CASSYSKVSVRGRNSPLHF. CDR3 nucleotide sequence: TGTGCCAGCAGTTACTCGAAAGTATCAGTCAGGGGCCGGAATTCACCCCTCCACTTT. V usage is TRBV6-5 and J usage is TRBJ1-6; possible D gene TRBD1, 6 bases. Trimming cost V 0 bases and J 7 bases, with 22 bases left between them. This CDR3 has 19 amino acids. Per germline, CDR1 MNHEY and CDR2 SVGAGI.

This clonotype was counted at least ten times. This chain links TRBV11-3 with TRBJ1-5; unclear D gene. V was trimmed by 6 bases and J by 4 bases, leaving 10 bases between them. Germline V gene data show CDR1 as SGHNT and CDR2 as YENEEA. This CDR3 is built from 13 residues. The CDR3 DNA follows: TGTGCCAGCAGTGGAGAAGGGAATCAGCCCCAGCATTTT. It encodes CASSGEGNQPQHF.

J is TRBJ2-1 and V is TRBV20-1; 11 bases align to TRBD2. The CDR3 is made up of 16 amino acids. V dropped 3 bases and J dropped 3; count of bases not matched to a gene: 7. Germline CDR1 is DFQATT and CDR2 is SNEGSKA (reference sequence). CDR3 protein: CSARGLAAVGYNEQFF. Written as DNA, the CDR3 is TGCAGTGCTAGGGGACTAGCGGCCGTCGGCTACAATGAGCAGTTCTTC.